This T cell receptor (beta chain) was sequenced in a study of blood T cell repertoires in COVID-19. Repertoires were generated with immunoSEQ multiplex PCR, while TCRdb's copy carries only in-frame clones and drops some. This repertoire shows about 100,000 clones, about 87% found once; its top ten account for roughly 4.2%. This clone was seen only once. V shed 7 bases, J shed 8 bases, and the junction held 13 bases outside the gene matches. This CDR3 has 14 residues. Germline assignment: CDR1 LNHDA and CDR2 SQIVND (reference sequence). The genes are TRBV19 and TRBJ1-2; the match to TRBD1 covers 7 bases. The sequenced material came from peripheral blood. The clonotype comes from a human donor with COVID-19, enrolled during active disease. The donor label of this sample is uncertain. Here the CDR3 reads CASNPTGASLGYTF. The CDR3 nucleotides read TGTGCCAGTAATCCTACAGGGGCCTCACTCGGCTACACCTTC.